This note documents a single T cell receptor (beta chain) sequence. Each CDR3 protein is one row after TCRdb ran MiXCR on the PCR reads. Of about 320,000 distinct CDR3 sequences listed, about a fifth are singletons. The entry originates in a study of molecular identifiers for immune sequencing clone quantification. Sorting captured naive CD8 T cells as CD8+CD4-CCR7+CD45RA+. J was trimmed by 1 base and V by 0 bases; bases with no gene match: 25. CDR1 GTSNPN and CDR2 SVGIG come from the germline V gene (reference sequence). The CDR3 spans 23 residues. The rearrangement joins TRBV30 to TRBJ2-4, with 9 bases lining up with TRBD1. This receptor was obtained from a human donor in good health. Some libraries in this study had Jurkat cell RNA spiked in. The sample comprised naive CD8+ T cells from blood, with Jurkat cell RNA spiked in. Subset here: FACS-sorted CD8+CD4-CCR7+CD45RA+ naive T cells. In DNA, the CDR3 is TGTGCCTGGAGTGTACAAACCATTCTCTTTAGGGGACAGGGTATCAAGGCCAAAAACATTCAGTACTTC. Amino acid sequence: CAWSVQTILFRGQGIKAKNIQYF.